The next 10 T cell receptor beta chains were all read from a single sample in a study of CD8+ T cells in alopecia areata. In each case, RNA was isolated and then reverse transcribed into cDNA as the sequencing template. Sequenced by immunoSEQ multiplex PCR; TCRdb stores in-frame clones only, minus some. The profile covers 170,000 or so clones, with roughly 61% appearing a single time and around an eighth taken by the ten largest. Documented treatment: oral pan-JAK inhibitor, 5-10 mg twice daily. The sequences come from CD8+ T cells sorted from blood, collected at week 24, from a patient treated with tofacitinib. These receptors were obtained from a human donor with alopecia areata.

The DNA for the CDR3 is TGTGCCAGCAGTTTATCTCGGGCAGGGAACACTGAAGCTTTCTTT. Residues: CASSLSRAGNTEAFF. J is TRBJ1-1 and V is TRBV27; no definite D call. V was clipped by 0 bases and J by 1 base, with 9 bases between them. The CDR3 covers 15 residues. CDR1 MNHEY and CDR2 SMNVEV come from the germline V gene (reference sequence).

The V call is TRBV7-9, the J call TRBJ2-5; D is possibly TRBD2 (5 bases). This CDR3 spans 14 amino acids. The V end was cut by 4 bases, the J end by 0 bases, with 9 bases between. CDR1 is SEHNR, CDR2 FQNEAQ, per germline (reference sequence). Here the CDR3 reads CASSSVANQETQYF. The CDR3 nucleotides are TGTGCCAGCAGCTCCGTAGCGAACCAAGAGACCCAGTACTTC.

The chain is built from TRBV6-5 and TRBJ1-2; no firm D call. The CDR3 runs 13 residues. CDR1 and CDR2 (germline): MNHEY, SVGAGI. V lost 6 bases to trimming and J lost 5 bases, with 13 bases between them. CDR3 bases: TGTGCCAGCAGGGCGGGATTTGGATATGGCTACACCTTC. Translating gives CASRAGFGYGYTF.

This clone was found a few times. The genes are TRBV19 and TRBJ2-1; 7 bases match TRBD2. CDR1 and CDR2 (germline): LNHDA, SQIVND (reference sequence). The trim removed 5 bases at V and 5 bases at J, leaving 9 bases unmatched. CDR3 size: 15 residues. The CDR3 sequence is CASSLSGVSDNEQFF. As DNA, the CDR3 is TGTGCCAGTAGTTTGAGCGGGGTTTCTGACAATGAGCAGTTCTTC.

V usage is TRBV4-1 and J usage is TRBJ2-1; TRBD2 matches 10 bases. CDR3 length equals 15 residues. V gave up 6 bases and J gave up 9 bases; unmatched junction bases: 11. Germline CDR1 and CDR2: MGHRA and YSYEKL. CDR3 DNA sequence: TGCGCCAGCAGTCTGAGCGGGGGGGCCGTGGGTGAGCAGTTCTTC. Translated: CASSLSGGAVGEQFF.

This clone was detected only once. This sequence joins TRBV2 and TRBJ2-7; 7 bases agree with TRBD2. V lost 7 bases to trimming and J lost 6 bases; unmatched junction nucleotides: 9. The CDR3 runs to 13 residues. Germline CDR1 is SNHLY and CDR2 is FYNNEI. CDR3 coding DNA: TGTGCCAGCACCGCGGGGGTACCCGTCGAGCAGTACTTC. Translating gives CASTAGVPVEQYF.

The V gene is TRBV29-1, the J gene TRBJ2-7, with a weak D call TRBD2 (5 bases). CDR3 length: 12 residues. The germline V gene encodes CDR1 SQVTM and CDR2 ANQGSEA. V lost 7 bases, J lost 4 bases, and 14 bases lay in between. CDR3 sequence reads: CSAEGEGYEQYF. The CDR3 coding sequence is TGCAGCGCCGAGGGTGAGGGTTACGAGCAGTACTTC.

This chain links TRBV4-1 with TRBJ1-1, with TRBD1 identical over 7 bases. The CDR3 has 15 residues. Germline V gene sequence: CDR1 MGHRA, CDR2 YSYEKL. The J segment lost 4 bases and the V segment lost 2 bases, leaving 7 bases of the junction unmatched. The CDR3 bases are TGCGCCAGCAGCCAAAAGACAGGGATGGGCACTGAAGCTTTCTTT. Its translation: CASSQKTGMGTEAFF.

The chain employs TRBV7-9 and TRBJ2-3; unclear D gene. Germline lookup yields CDR1 SEHNR and CDR2 FQNEAQ (reference sequence). V gave up 3 bases and J gave up 4 bases, with 17 bases separating them. The CDR3 is made up of 16 amino acids. CDR3 bases: TGTGCCAGCAGCTTTGATAAGGGCGTCGACGCAGATACGCAGTATTTT. It translates to CASSFDKGVDADTQYF.

The chain links TRBV29-1 to TRBJ2-2; D possibly corresponds to TRBD2 (5 bases). This CDR3 contains 15 residues. The germline V gene encodes CDR1 SQVTM and CDR2 ANQGSEA. Trimming left V 3 bases short and J 3 bases short, with 14 bases between. The CDR3 bases are TGCAGCGTTGATGGAGGACGGACGTACACCGGGGAGCTGTTTTTT. Its translation: CSVDGGRTYTGELFF.